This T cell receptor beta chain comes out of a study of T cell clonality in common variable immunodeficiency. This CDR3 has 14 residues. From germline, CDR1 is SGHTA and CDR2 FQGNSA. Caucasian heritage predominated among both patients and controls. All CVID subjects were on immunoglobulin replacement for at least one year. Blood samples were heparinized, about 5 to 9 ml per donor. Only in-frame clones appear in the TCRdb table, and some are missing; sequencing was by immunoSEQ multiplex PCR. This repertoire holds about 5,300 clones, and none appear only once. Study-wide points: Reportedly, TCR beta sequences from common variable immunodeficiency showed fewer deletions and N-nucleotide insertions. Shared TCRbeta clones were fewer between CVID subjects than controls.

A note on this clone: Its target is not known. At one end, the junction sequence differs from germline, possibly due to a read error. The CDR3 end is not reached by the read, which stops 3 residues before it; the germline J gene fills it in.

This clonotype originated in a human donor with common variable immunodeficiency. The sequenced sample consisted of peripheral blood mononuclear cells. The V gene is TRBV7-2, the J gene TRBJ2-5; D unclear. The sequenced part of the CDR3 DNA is TGTGTCAGCAGCTTAGAAAGGCCAGGAGAGACC. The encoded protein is CVSSLERPGET. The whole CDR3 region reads CVSSLERPGETQYF.